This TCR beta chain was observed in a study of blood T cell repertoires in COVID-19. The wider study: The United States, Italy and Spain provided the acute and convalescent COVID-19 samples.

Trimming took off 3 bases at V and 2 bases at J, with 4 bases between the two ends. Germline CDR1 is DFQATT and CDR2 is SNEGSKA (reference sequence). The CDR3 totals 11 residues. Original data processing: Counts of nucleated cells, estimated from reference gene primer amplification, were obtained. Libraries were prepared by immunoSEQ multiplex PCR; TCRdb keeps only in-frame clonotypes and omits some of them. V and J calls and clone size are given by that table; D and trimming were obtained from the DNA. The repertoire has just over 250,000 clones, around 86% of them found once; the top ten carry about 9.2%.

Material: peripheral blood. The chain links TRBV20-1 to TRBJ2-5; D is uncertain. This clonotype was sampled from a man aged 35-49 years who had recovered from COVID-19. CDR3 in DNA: TGCAGTGCTAGCAGGCAAGAGACCCAGTACTTC. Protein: CSASRQETQYF.